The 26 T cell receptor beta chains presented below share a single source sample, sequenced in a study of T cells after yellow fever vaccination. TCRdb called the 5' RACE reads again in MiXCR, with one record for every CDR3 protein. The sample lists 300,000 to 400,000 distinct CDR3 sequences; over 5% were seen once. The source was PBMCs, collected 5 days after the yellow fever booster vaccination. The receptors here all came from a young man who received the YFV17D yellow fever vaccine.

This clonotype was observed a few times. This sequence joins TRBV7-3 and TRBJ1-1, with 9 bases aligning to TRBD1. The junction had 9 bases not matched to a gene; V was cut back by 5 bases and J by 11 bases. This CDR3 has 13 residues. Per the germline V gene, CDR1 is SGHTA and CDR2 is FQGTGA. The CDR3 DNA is TGTGCCAGCAGCAGCTCCGGGACAGGGCGGGCTTTCTTT. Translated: CASSSSGTGRAFF.

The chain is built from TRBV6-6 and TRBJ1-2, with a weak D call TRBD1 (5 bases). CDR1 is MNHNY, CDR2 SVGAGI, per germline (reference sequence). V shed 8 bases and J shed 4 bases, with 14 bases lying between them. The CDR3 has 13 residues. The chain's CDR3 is CASALGESYGYTF. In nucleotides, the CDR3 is TGTGCCAGCGCTTTGGGGGAATCCTATGGCTACACCTTC.

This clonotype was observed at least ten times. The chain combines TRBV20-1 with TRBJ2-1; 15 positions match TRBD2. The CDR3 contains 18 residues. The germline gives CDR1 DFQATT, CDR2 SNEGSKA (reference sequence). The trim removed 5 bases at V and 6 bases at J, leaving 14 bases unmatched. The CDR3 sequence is CSALRTSGRAAVLNEQFF. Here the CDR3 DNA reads TGCAGTGCTCTCCGGACTAGCGGGAGGGCCGCTGTACTCAATGAGCAGTTCTTC.

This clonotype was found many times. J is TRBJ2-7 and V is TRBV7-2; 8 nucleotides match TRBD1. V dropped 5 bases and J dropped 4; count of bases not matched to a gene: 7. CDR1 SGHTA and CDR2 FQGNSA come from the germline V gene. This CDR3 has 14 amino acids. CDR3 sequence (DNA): TGTGCCAGCAGCGTGGACAGGGTTCGATACGAGCAGTACTTC. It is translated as CASSVDRVRYEQYF.

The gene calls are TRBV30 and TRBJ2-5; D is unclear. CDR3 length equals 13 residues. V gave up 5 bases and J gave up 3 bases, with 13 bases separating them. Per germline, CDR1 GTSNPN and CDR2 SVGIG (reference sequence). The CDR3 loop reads CAWASGLEETQYF. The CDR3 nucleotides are TGTGCCTGGGCTAGTGGTTTGGAAGAGACCCAGTACTTC.

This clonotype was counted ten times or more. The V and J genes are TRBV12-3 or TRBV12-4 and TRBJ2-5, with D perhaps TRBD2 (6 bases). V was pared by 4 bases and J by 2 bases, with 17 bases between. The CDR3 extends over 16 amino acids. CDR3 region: CASSSTSGGEQETQYF. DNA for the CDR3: TGTGCCAGCAGTTCAACCAGCGGAGGGGAGCAAGAGACCCAGTACTTC.

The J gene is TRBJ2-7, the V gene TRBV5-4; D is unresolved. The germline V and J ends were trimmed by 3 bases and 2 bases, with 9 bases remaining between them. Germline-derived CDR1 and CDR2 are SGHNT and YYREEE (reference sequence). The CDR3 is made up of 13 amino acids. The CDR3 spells CASSSEVTYEQYF. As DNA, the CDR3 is TGTGCCAGCAGCTCCGAGGTGACCTACGAGCAGTACTTC. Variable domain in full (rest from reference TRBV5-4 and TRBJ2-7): ETGVTQSPTHLIKTRGQQVTLRCSSQSGHNTVSWYQQALGQGPQFIFQYYREEENGRGNFPPRFSGLQFPNYSSELNVNALELDDSALYLCASSSEVTYEQYFGPGTRLTVT.

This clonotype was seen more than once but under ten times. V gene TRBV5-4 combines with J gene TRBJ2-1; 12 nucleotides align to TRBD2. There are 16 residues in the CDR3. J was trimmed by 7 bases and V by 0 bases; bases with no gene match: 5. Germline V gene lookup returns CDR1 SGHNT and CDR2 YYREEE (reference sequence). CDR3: CASSLASGRGRNEQFF. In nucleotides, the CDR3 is TGTGCCAGCAGCTTGGCTAGCGGGAGGGGAAGGAATGAGCAGTTCTTC.

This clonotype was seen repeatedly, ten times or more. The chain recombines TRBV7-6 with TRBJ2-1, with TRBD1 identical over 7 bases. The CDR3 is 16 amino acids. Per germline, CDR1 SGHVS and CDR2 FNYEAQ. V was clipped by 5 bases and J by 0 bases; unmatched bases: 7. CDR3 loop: CASSAGQAISYNEQFF. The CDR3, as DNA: TGTGCCAGCAGCGCCGGACAGGCCATCTCCTACAATGAGCAGTTCTTC.

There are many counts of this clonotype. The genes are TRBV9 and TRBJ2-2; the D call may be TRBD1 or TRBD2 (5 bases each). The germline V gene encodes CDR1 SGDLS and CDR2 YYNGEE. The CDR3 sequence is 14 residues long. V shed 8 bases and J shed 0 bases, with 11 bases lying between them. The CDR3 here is CASQGRTNTGELFF. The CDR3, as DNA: TGTGCCAGTCAGGGACGGACGAACACCGGGGAGCTGTTTTTT.

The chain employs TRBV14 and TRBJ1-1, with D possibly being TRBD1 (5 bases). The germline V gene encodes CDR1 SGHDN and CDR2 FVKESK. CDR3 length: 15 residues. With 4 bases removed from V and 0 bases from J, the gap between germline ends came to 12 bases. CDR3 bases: TGTGCCAGCAGCCGCAACAGGCCCATGAACACTGAAGCTTTCTTT. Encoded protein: CASSRNRPMNTEAFF.

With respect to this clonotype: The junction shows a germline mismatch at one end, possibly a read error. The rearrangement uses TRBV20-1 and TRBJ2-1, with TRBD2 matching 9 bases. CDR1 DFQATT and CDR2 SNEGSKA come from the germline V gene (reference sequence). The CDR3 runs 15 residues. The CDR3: CCAPDMAGGRVEQFF. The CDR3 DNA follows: TGCTGTGCTCCGGATATGGCGGGAGGGCGGGTTGAGCAGTTCTTC.

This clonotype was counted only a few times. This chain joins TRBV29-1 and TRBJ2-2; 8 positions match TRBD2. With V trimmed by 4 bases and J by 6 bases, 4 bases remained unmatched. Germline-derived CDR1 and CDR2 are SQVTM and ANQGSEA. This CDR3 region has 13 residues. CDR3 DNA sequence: TGCAGCGTTGGGCTAGCGGGTCCCGGGGAGCTGTTTTTT. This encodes CSVGLAGPGELFF.

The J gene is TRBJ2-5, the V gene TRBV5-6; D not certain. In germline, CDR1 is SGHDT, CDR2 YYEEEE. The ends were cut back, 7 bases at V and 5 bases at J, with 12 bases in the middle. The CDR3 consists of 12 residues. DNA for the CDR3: TGTGCCAGCCGCCTGGGTGCTGAGACCCAGTACTTC. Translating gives CASRLGAETQYF.

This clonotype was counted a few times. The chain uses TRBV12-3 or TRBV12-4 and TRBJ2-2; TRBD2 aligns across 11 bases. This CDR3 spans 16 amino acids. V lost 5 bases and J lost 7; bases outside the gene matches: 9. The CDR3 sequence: CASSPRGLAGSGELFF. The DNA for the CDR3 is TGTGCCAGCAGTCCACGTGGACTAGCGGGTAGCGGGGAGCTGTTTTTT.

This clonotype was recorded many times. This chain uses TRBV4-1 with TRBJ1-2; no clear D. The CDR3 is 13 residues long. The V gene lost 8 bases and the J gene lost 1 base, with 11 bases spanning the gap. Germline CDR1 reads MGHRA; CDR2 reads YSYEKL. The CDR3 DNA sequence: TGCGCCAGCCGATCGGGAGGTAACTATGGCTACACCTTC. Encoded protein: CASRSGGNYGYTF.

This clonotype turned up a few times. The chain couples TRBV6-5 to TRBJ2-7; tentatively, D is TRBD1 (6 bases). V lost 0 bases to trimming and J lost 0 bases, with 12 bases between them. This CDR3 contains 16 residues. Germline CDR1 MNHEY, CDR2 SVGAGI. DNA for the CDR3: TGTGCCAGCAGTTACTCGAGAGGGGGTCGCTCCTACGAGCAGTACTTC. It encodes CASSYSRGGRSYEQYF.

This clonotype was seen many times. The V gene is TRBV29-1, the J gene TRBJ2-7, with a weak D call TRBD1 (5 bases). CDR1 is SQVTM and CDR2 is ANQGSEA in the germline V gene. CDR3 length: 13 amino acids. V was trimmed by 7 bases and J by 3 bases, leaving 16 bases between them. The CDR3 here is CSASKGNGYEQYF. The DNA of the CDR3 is TGCAGCGCCTCGAAGGGGAACGGCTACGAGCAGTACTTC.

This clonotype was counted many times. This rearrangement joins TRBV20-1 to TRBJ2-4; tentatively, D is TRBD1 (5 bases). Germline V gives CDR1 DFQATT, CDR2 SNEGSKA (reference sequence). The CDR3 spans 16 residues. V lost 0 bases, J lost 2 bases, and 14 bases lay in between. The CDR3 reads CSARDIQGGTKNIQYF. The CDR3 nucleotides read TGCAGTGCTAGAGATATCCAGGGTGGAACCAAAAACATTCAGTACTTC.

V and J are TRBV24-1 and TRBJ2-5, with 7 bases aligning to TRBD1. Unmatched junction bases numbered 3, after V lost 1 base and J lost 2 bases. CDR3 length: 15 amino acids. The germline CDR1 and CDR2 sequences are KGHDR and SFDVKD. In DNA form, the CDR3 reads TGTGCCACCAGTGATTTCGGGACAGAACAAGAGACCCAGTACTTC. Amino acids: CATSDFGTEQETQYF.

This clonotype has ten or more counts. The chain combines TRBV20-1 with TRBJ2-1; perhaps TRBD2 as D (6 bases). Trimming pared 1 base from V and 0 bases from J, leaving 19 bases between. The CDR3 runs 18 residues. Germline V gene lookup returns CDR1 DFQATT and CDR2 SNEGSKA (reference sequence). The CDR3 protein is CSARGLASGRSSYNEQFF. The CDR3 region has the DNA TGCAGTGCTAGAGGCCTAGCGTCGGGTAGAAGCTCCTACAATGAGCAGTTCTTC.

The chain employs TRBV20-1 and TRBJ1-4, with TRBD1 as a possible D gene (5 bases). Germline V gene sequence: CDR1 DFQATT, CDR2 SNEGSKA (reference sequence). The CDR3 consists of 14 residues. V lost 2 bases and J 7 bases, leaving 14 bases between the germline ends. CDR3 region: CSARLATGGEKLFF. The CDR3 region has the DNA TGCAGTGCTAGATTGGCGACGGGGGGTGAAAAACTGTTTTTT.

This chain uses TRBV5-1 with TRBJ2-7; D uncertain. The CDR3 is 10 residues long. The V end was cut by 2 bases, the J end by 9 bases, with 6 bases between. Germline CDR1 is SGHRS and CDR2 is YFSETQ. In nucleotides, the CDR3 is TGCGCCAGCAGCTTCACGGGGCAGTACTTC. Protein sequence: CASSFTGQYF.

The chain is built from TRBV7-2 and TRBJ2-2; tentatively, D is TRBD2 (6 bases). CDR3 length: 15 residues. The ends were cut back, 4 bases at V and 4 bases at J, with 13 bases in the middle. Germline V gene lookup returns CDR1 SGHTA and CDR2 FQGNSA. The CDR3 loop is CASSSSRDSTGELFF. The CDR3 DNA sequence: TGTGCCAGCAGCTCGTCCCGGGACTCCACCGGGGAGCTGTTTTTT.

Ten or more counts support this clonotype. The CDR3 reads CSVSSGRAVDEQYF. The CDR3 region has the DNA TGCAGCGTTAGTAGCGGGAGGGCCGTCGACGAGCAGTACTTC. The chain joins TRBV29-1 to TRBJ2-7; 11 bases are a match to TRBD2. Per germline, CDR1 SQVTM and CDR2 ANQGSEA. The trim removed 5 bases at V and 5 bases at J, leaving 8 bases unmatched. The CDR3 extends over 14 amino acids.

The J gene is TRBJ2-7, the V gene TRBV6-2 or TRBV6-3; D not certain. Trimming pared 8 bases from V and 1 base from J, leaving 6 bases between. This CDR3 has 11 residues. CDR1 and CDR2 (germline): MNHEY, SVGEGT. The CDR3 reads CASFYSYEQYF. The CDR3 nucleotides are TGTGCCAGCTTTTATTCCTACGAGCAGTACTTC.